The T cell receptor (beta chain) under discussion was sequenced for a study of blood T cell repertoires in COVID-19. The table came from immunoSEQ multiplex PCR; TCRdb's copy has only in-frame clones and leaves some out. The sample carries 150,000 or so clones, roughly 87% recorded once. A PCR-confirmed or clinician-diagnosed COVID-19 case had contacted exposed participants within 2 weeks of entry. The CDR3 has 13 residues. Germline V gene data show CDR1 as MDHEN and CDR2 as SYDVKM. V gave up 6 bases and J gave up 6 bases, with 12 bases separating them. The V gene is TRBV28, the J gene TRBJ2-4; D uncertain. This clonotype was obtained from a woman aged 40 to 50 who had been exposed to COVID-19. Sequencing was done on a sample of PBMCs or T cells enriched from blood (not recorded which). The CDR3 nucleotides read TGTGCCAGCAGCTTAGCCGCCGGAAACATTCAGTACTTC. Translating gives CASSLAAGNIQYF.